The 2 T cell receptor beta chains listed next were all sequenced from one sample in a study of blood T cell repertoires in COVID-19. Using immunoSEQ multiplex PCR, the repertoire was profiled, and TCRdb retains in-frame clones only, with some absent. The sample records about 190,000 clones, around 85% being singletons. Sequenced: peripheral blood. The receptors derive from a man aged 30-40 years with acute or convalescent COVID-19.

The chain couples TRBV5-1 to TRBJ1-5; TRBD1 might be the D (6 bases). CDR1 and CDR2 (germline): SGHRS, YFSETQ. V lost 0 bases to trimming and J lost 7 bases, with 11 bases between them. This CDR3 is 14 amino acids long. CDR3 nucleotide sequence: TGCGCCAGCAGCTTGGCCGGCACAGGGCAGCCCCAGCATTTT. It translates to CASSLAGTGQPQHF.

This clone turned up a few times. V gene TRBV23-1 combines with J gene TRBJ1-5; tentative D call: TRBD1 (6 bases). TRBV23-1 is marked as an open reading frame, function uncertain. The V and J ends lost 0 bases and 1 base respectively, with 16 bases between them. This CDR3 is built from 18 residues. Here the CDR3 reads CASSQSGQSEISNQPQHF. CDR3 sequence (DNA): TGCGCCAGCAGTCAATCCGGACAGAGTGAAATAAGCAATCAGCCCCAGCATTTT.